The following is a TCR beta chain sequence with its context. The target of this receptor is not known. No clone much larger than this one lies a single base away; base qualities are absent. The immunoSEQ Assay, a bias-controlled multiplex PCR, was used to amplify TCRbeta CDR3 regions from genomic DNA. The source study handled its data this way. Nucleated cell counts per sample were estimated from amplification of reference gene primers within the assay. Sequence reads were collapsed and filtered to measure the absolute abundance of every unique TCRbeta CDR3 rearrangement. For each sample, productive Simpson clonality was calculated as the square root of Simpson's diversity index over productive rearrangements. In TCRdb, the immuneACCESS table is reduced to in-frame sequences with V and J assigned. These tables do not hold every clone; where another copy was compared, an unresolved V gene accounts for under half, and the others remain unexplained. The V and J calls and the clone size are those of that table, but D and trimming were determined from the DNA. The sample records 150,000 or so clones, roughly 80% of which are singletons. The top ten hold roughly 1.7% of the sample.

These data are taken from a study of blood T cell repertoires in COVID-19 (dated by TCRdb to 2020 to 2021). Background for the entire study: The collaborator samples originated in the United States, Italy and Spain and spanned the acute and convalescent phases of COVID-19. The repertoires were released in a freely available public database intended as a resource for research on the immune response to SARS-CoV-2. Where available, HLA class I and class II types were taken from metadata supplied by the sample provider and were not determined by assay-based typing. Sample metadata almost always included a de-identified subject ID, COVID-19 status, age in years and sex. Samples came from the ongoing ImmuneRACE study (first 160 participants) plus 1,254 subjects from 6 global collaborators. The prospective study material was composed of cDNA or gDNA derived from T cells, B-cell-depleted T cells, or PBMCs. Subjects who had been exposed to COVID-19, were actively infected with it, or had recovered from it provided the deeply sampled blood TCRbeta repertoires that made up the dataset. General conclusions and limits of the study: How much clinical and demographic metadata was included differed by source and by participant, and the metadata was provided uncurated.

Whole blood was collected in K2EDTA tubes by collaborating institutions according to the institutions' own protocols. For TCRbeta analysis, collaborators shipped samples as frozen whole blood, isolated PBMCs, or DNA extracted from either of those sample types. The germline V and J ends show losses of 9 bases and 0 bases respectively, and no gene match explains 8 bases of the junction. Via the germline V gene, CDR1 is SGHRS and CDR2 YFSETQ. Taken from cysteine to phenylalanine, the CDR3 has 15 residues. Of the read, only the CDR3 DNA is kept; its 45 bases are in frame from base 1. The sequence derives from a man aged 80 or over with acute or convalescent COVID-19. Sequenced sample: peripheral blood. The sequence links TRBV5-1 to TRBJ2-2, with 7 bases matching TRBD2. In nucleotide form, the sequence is TGCGCCACCGCCAGCGGGACTGCGAACACCGGGGAGCTGTTTTTT. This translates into CATASGTANTGELFF.